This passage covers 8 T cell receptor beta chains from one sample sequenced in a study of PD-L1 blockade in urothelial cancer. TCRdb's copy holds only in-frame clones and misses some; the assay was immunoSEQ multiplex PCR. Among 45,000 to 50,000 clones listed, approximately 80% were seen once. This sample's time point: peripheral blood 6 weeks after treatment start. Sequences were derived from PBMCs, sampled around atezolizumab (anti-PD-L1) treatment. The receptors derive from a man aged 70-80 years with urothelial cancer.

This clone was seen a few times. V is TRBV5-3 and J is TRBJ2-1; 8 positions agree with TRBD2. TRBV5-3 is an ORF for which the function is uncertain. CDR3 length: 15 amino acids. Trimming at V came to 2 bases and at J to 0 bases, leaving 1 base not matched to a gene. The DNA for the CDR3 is TGTGCCAGAAGCTTAGCGGGAGACTCCTACAATGAGCAGTTCTTC. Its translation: CARSLAGDSYNEQFF.

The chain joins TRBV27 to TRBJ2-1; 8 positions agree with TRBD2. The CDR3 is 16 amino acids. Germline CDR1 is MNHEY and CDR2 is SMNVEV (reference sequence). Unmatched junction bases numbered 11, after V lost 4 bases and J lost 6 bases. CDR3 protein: CASSSPSGRGFNEQFF. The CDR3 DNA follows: TGTGCCAGCAGTTCCCCCAGCGGGAGAGGTTTCAATGAGCAGTTCTTC.

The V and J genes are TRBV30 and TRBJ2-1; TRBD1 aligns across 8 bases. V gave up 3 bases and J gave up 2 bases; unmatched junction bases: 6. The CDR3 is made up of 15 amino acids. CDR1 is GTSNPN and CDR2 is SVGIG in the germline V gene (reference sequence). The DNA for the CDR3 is TGTGCCTGGAGCCCCGGACAGGGCCCCTACAATGAGCAGTTCTTC. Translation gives CAWSPGQGPYNEQFF.

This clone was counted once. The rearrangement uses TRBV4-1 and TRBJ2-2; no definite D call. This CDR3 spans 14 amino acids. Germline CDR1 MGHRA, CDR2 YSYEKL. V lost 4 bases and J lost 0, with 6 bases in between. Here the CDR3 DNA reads TGCGCCAGCAGCCGGCCCACGAACACCGGGGAGCTGTTTTTT. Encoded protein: CASSRPTNTGELFF.

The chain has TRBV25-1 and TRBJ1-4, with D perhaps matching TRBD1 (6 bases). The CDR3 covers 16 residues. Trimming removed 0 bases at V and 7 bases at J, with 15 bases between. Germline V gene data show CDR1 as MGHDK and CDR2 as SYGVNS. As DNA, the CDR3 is TGTGCCAGCAGTGAATACTCAGGACAGCATCTTGAAAAACTGTTTTTT. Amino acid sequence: CASSEYSGQHLEKLFF.

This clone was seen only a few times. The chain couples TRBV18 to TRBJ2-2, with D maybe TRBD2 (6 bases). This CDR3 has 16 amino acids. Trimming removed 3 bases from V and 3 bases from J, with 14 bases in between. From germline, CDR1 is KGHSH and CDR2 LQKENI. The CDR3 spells CASSPEAWRDTGELFF. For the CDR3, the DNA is TGTGCCAGCTCACCCGAGGCGTGGAGGGACACCGGGGAGCTGTTTTTT.

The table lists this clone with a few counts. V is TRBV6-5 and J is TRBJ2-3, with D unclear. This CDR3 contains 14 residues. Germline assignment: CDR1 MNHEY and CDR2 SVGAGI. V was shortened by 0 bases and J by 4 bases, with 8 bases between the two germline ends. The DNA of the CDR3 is TGTGCCAGCAGTTACTCGGCTAGGCCAGATACGCAGTATTTT. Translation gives CASSYSARPDTQYF.

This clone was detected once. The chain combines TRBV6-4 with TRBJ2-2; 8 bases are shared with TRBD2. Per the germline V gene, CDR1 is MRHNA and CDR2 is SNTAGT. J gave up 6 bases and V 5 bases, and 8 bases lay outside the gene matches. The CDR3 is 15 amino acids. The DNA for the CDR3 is TGTGCCAGCAGTAAAGCAGCGGGAGTAGCCGGGGAGCTGTTTTTT. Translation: CASSKAAGVAGELFF.